This T cell receptor (beta chain) was recorded in a study of cytotoxic CD8 clonotypes in ibrutinib-treated CLL. Study as a whole: Median treatment time before response sampling was approximately 11 months, range 6 to 36. Study-wide results and limits: T-cell clonality at baseline went above that of age-matched healthy donors and rose and fell with circulating CD8+ T-cell counts.

Concerning this clone itself: Its matching antigen is unknown.

The data were produced by immunoSEQ multiplex PCR, yet TCRdb's version contains in-frame clones alone and is incomplete. Of about 150,000 clones in the sample, roughly 83% were seen once. The sequence was collected from a human donor with chronic lymphocytic leukemia. Here the sequenced sample was PBMCs, taken after 12 months of ibrutinib treatment.

The CDR3 sequence: CASHTTGGIIDEQFF. The CDR3 region has the DNA TGTGCCAGCCACACCACGGGCGGGATCATCGATGAGCAGTTCTTC. V gene TRBV7-9 combines with J gene TRBJ2-1, with D perhaps TRBD2 (6 bases). V was clipped by 8 bases and J by 8 bases, with 22 bases between them. This CDR3 comprises 15 residues. Per the germline V gene, CDR1 is SEHNR and CDR2 is FQNEAQ (reference sequence).